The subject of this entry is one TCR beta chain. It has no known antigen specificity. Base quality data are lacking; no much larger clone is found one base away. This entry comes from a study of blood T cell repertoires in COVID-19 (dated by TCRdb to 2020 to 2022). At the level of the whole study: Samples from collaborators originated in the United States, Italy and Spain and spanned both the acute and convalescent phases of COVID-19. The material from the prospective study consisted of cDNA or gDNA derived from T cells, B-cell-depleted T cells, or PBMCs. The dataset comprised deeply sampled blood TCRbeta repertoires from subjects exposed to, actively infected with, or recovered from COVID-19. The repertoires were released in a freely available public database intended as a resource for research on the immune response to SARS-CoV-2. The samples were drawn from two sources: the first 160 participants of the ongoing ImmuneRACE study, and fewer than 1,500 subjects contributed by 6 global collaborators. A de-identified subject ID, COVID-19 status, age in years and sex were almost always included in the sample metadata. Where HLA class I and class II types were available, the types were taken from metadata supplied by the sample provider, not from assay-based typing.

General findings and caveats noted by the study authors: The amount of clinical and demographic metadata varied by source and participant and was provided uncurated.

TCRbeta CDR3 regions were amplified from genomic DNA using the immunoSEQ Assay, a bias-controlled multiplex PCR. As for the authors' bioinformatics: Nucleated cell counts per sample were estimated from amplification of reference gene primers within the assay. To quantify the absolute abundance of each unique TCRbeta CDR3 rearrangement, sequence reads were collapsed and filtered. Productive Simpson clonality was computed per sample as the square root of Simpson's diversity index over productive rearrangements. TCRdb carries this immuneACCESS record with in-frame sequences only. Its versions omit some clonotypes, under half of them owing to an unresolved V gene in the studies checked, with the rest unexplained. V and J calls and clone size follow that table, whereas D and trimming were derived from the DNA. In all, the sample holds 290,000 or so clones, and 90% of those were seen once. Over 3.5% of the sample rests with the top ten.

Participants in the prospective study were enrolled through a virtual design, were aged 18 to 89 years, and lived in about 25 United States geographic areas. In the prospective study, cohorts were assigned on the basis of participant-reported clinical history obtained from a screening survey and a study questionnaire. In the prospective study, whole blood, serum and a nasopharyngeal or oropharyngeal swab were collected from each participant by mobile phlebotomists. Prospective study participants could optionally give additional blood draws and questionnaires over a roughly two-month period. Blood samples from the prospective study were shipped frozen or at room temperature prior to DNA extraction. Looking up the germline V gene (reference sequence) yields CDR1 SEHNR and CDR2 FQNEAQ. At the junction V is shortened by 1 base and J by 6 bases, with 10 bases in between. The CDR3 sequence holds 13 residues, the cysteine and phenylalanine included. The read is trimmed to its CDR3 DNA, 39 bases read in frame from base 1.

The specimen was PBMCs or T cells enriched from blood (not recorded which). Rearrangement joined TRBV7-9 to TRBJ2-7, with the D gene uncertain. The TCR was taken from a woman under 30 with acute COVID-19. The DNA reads TGTGCCAGCAGCTTAGAGTACGGGTCCGAGCAGTACTTC. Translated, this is CASSLEYGSEQYF.